This T cell receptor beta chain originates from a study of a mutant IDH1 vaccine in newly diagnosed glioma. At the level of the study: Vaccination began 4-6 weeks post radiotherapy alone, or with temozolomide cycles. Treated patients, about 62% male and roughly 38% female, averaged around 40 years of age. Before enrollment, the patients had been treated with radiotherapy alone, temozolomide alone, or both together. Most of them had received both.

The CDR3 has 14 amino acids. With V trimmed by 1 base and J by 3 bases, 2 bases remained unmatched. Per the germline V gene, CDR1 is MDHEN and CDR2 is SYDVKM. Time point in this sample: week 23, last vaccination. Vaccination used 300 ug of mutant IDH1 20-mer peptide per dose, with topical imiquimod. In every donor, the tumor was a new WHO grade 3 or 4 IDH1-mutant, ATRX-lost astrocytoma. Notes on this clone: Antigen unknown.

The table came from immunoSEQ multiplex PCR; TCRdb's copy has only in-frame clones and leaves some out. This repertoire shows 40,000 to 50,000 clones, over 70% found once; its top ten account for approximately 6.8%. Sequencing was performed on PBMCs, taken from a glioma patient whose treatment included an IDH1 peptide vaccine. The V call is TRBV28, the J call TRBJ2-7, with 8 nucleotides matching TRBD1. The TCR was taken from a woman aged 40 to 50 with glioma. Some clones in this sample may be carry-over from other donors' samples. The CDR3 DNA sequence: TGTGCCAGCAGTTTATCCAGGGGGCTCTACGAGCAGTACTTC. This encodes CASSLSRGLYEQYF.